This T cell receptor (beta chain) was identified in a study of radiotherapy plus CTLA-4 blockade in lung cancer. Study information: Disease control reached 30% to 35%, with objective responses in 15% to 20%. The study's findings and limits: In blood, TCR clones derived from the tumor expanded after radiotherapy plus ipilimumab.

This clone was detected only once. Antigen specificity is unknown. The assay was immunoSEQ multiplex PCR, and TCRdb's table has in-frame clones only and misses some. Among tens of thousands of clones listed, around nine tenths were seen once. In germline, CDR1 is MNHNS, CDR2 SASEGT. Trimming at V came to 6 bases and at J to 10 bases, leaving 5 bases not matched to a gene. The CDR3 sequence is 14 residues long. CTLA-4 blockade using ipilimumab, together with focal radiation, was received by patients with chemo-refractory metastatic non-small-cell lung cancer. This chain links TRBV6-1 with TRBJ2-1, with 14 bases fitting TRBD2. Sample: peripheral blood, taken from a patient treated with radiotherapy plus ipilimumab. The clonotype originates from a human donor with non-small cell lung cancer who had stable disease on radiotherapy plus ipilimumab. For the CDR3, the DNA is TGTGCCAGCAGGACTAGCGGGAGGGCCTGGGAGCAGTTCTTC. Translation: CASRTSGRAWEQFF.